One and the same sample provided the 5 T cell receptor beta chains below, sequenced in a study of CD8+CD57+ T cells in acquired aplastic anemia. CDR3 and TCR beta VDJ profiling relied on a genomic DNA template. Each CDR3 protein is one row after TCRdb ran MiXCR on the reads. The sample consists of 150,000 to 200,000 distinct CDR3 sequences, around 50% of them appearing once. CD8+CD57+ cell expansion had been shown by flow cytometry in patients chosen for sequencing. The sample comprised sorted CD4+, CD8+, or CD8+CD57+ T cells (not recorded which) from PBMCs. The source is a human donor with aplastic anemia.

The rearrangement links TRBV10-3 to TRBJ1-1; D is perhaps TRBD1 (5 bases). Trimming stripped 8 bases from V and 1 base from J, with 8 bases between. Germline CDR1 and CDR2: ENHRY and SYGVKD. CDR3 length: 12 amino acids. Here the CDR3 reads CAIQGTNTEAFF. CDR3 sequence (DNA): TGTGCCATCCAGGGAACGAACACTGAAGCTTTCTTT.

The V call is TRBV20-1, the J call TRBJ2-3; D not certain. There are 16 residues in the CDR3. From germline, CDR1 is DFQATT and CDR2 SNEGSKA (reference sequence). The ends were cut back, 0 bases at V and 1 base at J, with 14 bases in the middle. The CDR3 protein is CSARDWGKSRTDTQYF. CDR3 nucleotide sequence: TGCAGTGCTAGAGATTGGGGAAAGTCCCGCACAGATACGCAGTATTTT.

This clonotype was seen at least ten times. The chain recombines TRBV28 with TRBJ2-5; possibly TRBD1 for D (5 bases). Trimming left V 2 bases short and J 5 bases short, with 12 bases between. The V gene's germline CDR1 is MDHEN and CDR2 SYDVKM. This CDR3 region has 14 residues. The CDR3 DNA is TGTGCCAGCAGTTTACAGGGTTCGTCGGAGACCCAGTACTTC. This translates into CASSLQGSSETQYF.

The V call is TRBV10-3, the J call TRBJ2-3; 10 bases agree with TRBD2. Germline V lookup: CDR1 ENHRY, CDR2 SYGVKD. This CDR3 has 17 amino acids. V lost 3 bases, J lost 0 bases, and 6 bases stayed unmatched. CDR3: CAISDTSGKPSTDTQYF. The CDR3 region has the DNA TGTGCCATCAGTGATACTAGCGGGAAGCCTAGCACAGATACGCAGTATTTT.

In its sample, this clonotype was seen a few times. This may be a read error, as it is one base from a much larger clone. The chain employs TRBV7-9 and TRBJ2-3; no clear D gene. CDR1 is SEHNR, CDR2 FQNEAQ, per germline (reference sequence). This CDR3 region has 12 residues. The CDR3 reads CAGSSNTDTQYF. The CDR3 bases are TGTGCCGGCAGCTCAAACACAGATACGCAGTATTTT.